This T cell receptor beta chain appears in the sequencing data of a study of cytomegalovirus exposure and HLA in healthy donors. Study overall: HLA-typed donors contributed some 85 million unique TCRs, which were held in an early data release.

This PCR relied on a set of 60 Vbeta primers and 13 Jbeta primers. Only in-frame clones appear in the TCRdb table, and some are missing; sequencing was by immunoSEQ multiplex PCR. The sample holds some 110,000 clones, around 78% seen once. On this clone itself: Its matching antigen is unknown.

Notes on the study in general: Most subjects' HLA-A and HLA-B alleles were reportedly predicted from TCR beta sequences.

V gave up 9 bases and J gave up 1 base; unmatched junction bases: 5. Looked up from germline, CDR1 is LNHDA and CDR2 is SQIVND (reference sequence). The CDR3 is 15 amino acids. It was healthy bone marrow donors who served as donors. Though probably carrying unrecorded immune exposures, donors were nominally healthy at sampling. This rearrangement joins TRBV19 to TRBJ2-2; 10 bases agree with TRBD2. Sequencing was done on a sample of PBMCs. This clonotype was obtained from a male donor in good health and CMV-seronegative. The CDR3 coding sequence is TGTGCCAGCCGAAGACTAGCGGGGAACACCGGGGAGCTGTTTTTT. It yields the protein CASRRLAGNTGELFF.